Listed here is a single T cell receptor beta chain. The CDR3 totals 17 residues. This sample was taken from a study of blood T cell repertoires in COVID-19. Generated by immunoSEQ multiplex PCR, the TCRdb table keeps only in-frame clones and is missing some. The repertoire consists of over 35,000 clones, with approximately 90% occurring once and the leading ten covering around 16%. The clonotype comes from a woman in her twenties or thirties in a cohort sampled during active COVID-19. The sequencing input was peripheral blood. The rearrangement uses TRBV21-1 and TRBJ1-2; the table's TRBD1 call for D was not verified on the DNA. TRBV21-1 is classified as a pseudogene. CDR3 DNA sequence: TGTGCCAGCAGCAAAATCGGCAGGTGCCTTCACCAATATGGCTACACCTTC. Amino acids: CASSKIGRCLHQYGYTF.